These T cell receptor beta chains were read from a single sample in a study of cytomegalovirus exposure and HLA in healthy donors. Repertoires were generated with immunoSEQ multiplex PCR, while TCRdb's copy carries only in-frame clones and drops some. The table has approximately 140,000 clones, roughly four fifths seen once. Material for sequencing was PBMCs. The source is a woman aged 40 to 50 in good health and CMV-seronegative. Both conserved end residues are part of each CDR3. Fields, in order: J gene, D gene, V gene, clone size, CDR3 protein, CDR3 DNA. D genes are given only for firm matches. Clone size appears in some rows only: once, few, many, or a class for an expanded clone.

TRBJ2-5 TRBD2 TRBV13 NA CASSGGTSGKQTQYF TGTGCCAGCAGCGGAGGGACTAGCGGGAAACAGACCCAGTACTTC
TRBJ2-2 NA TRBV28 few CAVDGGNTGELFF TGTGCCGTCGACGGAGGAAACACCGGGGAGCTGTTTTTT
TRBJ2-2 TRBD1 TRBV5-1 NA CASSLNYQGQGSYGELFF TGCGCCAGCAGCTTGAATTACCAGGGACAGGGTTCTTACGGGGAGCTGTTTTTT
TRBJ1-2 NA TRBV6-6 NA CASSATGNYGYTF TGTGCCAGCAGTGCCACAGGGAACTATGGCTACACCTTC
TRBJ2-1 TRBD1 TRBV2 NA CASPTGQGSYNEQFF TGTGCCAGCCCGACGGGACAGGGCTCCTACAATGAGCAGTTCTTC
TRBJ2-1 TRBD2 TRBV10-3 NA CAIGGLAGDWSHNEQFF TGTGCCATCGGGGGACTAGCGGGAGACTGGAGCCACAATGAGCAGTTCTTC
TRBJ2-7 TRBD2 TRBV7-9 NA CASSWDYYEQYF TGTGCCAGCAGCTGGGACTACTACGAGCAGTACTTC
TRBJ2-1 NA TRBV19 NA CASSIFGGAYNEQFF TGTGCCAGTAGTATTTTCGGCGGGGCTTACAATGAGCAGTTCTTC
TRBJ2-2 TRBD2 TRBV2 NA CASSIPIGLAGDEVRIGELFF TGTGCCAGCAGTATACCGATCGGACTAGCGGGAGATGAAGTCCGAATCGGGGAGCTGTTTTTT
TRBJ2-6 NA TRBV29-1 NA CSVLGGATGANVLTF TGCAGCGTCCTAGGGGGAGCTACGGGGGCCAACGTCCTGACTTTC
TRBJ2-7 TRBD1 TRBV23-1 NA CASSPPPGQGGVEQYF TGCGCCAGCAGTCCTCCGCCCGGACAGGGGGGAGTCGAGCAGTACTTC
TRBJ2-5 NA TRBV25-1 once CASNTGLLTETQYF TGTGCCAGCAATACGGGACTCCTGACGGAGACCCAGTACTTC
TRBJ2-7 TRBD2 TRBV7-8 NA CASSRRGDQDEQYF TGTGCCAGCAGCCGCCGGGGGGATCAGGACGAGCAGTACTTC
TRBJ2-7 NA TRBV4-3 NA CASSLEAASSYEQYF TGCGCCAGCAGCCTCGAAGCGGCTAGCTCCTACGAGCAGTACTTC
TRBJ1-5 TRBD1 TRBV6-5 NA CASSYVQGDQPQHF TGTGCCAGCAGTTACGTACAGGGGGATCAGCCCCAGCATTTT
TRBJ2-7 TRBD1 TRBV20-1 NA CSAWTGNRQYF TGCAGTGCTTGGACAGGGAACAGGCAGTACTTC
TRBJ2-1 TRBD2 TRBV5-4 NA CATSTPGLANNEQFF TGTGCCACCAGCACGCCGGGACTAGCGAACAATGAGCAGTTCTTC